The 13 T cell receptor beta chains presented below share a single source sample, sequenced in a study of T cells in Graves' hyperthyroidism and ophthalmopathy. The investigators amplified TCR beta CDR3 regions from RNA transcripts. First-round RT-PCR with HTBI primers amplified the TCR CDR3 region. A single record per CDR3 protein comes from TCRdb applying MiXCR to the multiplex PCR reads. This sample has hundreds of thousands of distinct CDR3 sequences, with 38% found just once. Sequenced sample: blood. Receptors originate from a man between 18 and 29 years old with Graves' hyperthyroidism.

The chain links TRBV7-4 to TRBJ2-2; D is ambiguous. CDR3 length equals 14 residues. Deletions cut 4 bases from V and 3 bases from J, with 9 bases between. Germline loops: CDR1 SGHVT, CDR2 SQSDAQ. CDR3 in DNA: TGTGCCAGCAGCTCCAGTCGGGACACCGGGGAGCTGTTTTTT. Translation gives CASSSSRDTGELFF.

The rearrangement joins TRBV28 to TRBJ2-7; 7 bases line up with TRBD2. CDR1 and CDR2 (germline): MDHEN, SYDVKM. This CDR3 comprises 14 residues. The J segment lost 2 bases and the V segment lost 8 bases, leaving 9 bases of the junction unmatched. The CDR3 protein is CASLAGLPTYEQYF. The CDR3 DNA is TGTGCCAGCCTGGCGGGACTACCGACCTACGAGCAGTACTTC.

The rearrangement uses TRBV12-3 or TRBV12-4 and TRBJ1-1; D may be TRBD1 (5 bases). The CDR3 has 17 amino acids. V was cut by 2 bases and J by 2 bases, with 18 bases left in between. CDR3 sequence (DNA): TGTGCCAGCAGTTTAAGGGACGGCTGGTGGGGAAACACTGAAGCTTTCTTT. It translates to CASSLRDGWWGNTEAFF.

This clonotype was observed many times. The chain carries TRBV7-9 and TRBJ2-6, with D possibly being TRBD2 (5 bases). Germline V gene lookup returns CDR1 SEHNR and CDR2 FQNEAQ (reference sequence). CDR3 length: 16 amino acids. The germline V and J ends were trimmed by 5 bases and 0 bases, with 11 bases remaining between them. The CDR3 coding sequence is TGTGCCAGCAGCAAGGAGCGGTCCTCTGGGGCCAACGTCCTGACTTTC. Translated, it gives CASSKERSSGANVLTF.

This clonotype was observed a few times. The V call is TRBV6-5, the J call TRBJ1-4; 7 nucleotides agree with TRBD1. In germline, CDR1 is MNHEY, CDR2 SVGAGI. V lost 2 bases and J lost 5; bases outside the gene matches: 5. This CDR3 is 15 amino acids long. CDR3 coding DNA: TGTGCCAGCAGTTACCAGACAGGGTTAAATGAAAAACTGTTTTTT. This sequence encodes CASSYQTGLNEKLFF.

This clonotype has ten or more counts. The CDR3 sequence: CASIPRYSQETQYF. The CDR3 DNA reads TGTGCCAGCATCCCCAGGTACTCCCAAGAGACCCAGTACTTC. The gene calls are TRBV7-8 and TRBJ2-5, with D unclear. V was trimmed by 7 bases and J by 1 base, leaving 13 bases between them. The CDR3 has 14 amino acids. CDR1 and CDR2 (germline): SGHVS, FQNEAQ.

This clonotype has a count of ten or more. V is TRBV11-1 and J is TRBJ1-5, with unresolved D. Trimming took off 6 bases at V and 4 bases at J, with 13 bases between the two ends. This CDR3 spans 14 amino acids. Looked up from germline, CDR1 is SGHAT and CDR2 is FQDESV (reference sequence). This chain's CDR3 is CASSGEGPNQPQHF. The DNA for the CDR3 is TGTGCCAGCAGTGGAGAGGGTCCGAATCAGCCCCAGCATTTT.

This clonotype has only a few counts. A read error may account for a junction end that differs from germline. CDR3: CASSLFWRHLQETQYF. The CDR3, as DNA: TGTGCCAGCAGTTTATTCTGGCGTCACCTCCAAGAGACCCAGTACTTC. The chain carries TRBV10-3 and TRBJ2-5; D is undetermined. The CDR3 runs to 16 residues. Germline V gives CDR1 ENHRY, CDR2 SYGVKD.

This clonotype was observed a handful of times. The chain recombines TRBV5-1 with TRBJ2-2, with 9 bases identical to TRBD1. Losses at the gene ends were 7 bases for V and 6 bases for J; bases not matched to a gene: 7. The CDR3 contains 14 residues. Germline CDR1 SGHRS, CDR2 YFSETQ. CDR3 bases: TGCGCCAGCTCAGGGACAGGGCAGGCCGGGGAGCTGTTTTTT. Encoded protein: CASSGTGQAGELFF.

This clonotype has ten or more counts. This chain uses TRBV29-1 with TRBJ1-2; a possible D gene is TRBD1 (5 bases). Per germline, CDR1 SQVTM and CDR2 ANQGSEA. The CDR3 length is 14 residues. V lost 1 base to trimming and J lost 7 bases, with 16 bases between them. CDR3 DNA sequence: TGCAGCGTTGAAGTCCCTAGAGGGGAGGGTGGCTACACCTTC. Encoded protein: CSVEVPRGEGGYTF. Complete variable domain (other parts from reference TRBV29-1 and TRBJ1-2): SAVISQKPSRDICQRGTSLTIQCQVDSQVTMMFWYRQQPGQSLTLIATANQGSEATYESGFVIDKFPISRPNLTFSTLTVSNMSPEDSSIYLCSVEVPRGEGGYTFGSGTRLTVV.

The gene calls are TRBV6-5 and TRBJ1-1; D unresolved. The CDR3 has 15 residues. Trimming left V 2 bases short and J 1 base short, with 11 bases between. Germline V gene data show CDR1 as MNHEY and CDR2 as SVGAGI. CDR3 residues: CASSYDRRPNTEAFF. Here the CDR3 DNA reads TGTGCCAGCAGTTACGATCGTCGCCCGAACACTGAAGCTTTCTTT.

This clonotype was observed at least ten times. The chain uses TRBV9 and TRBJ2-7, with D perhaps TRBD1 or TRBD2 (6 bases each). The CDR3 has 13 residues. Trimming shortened V by 3 bases and J by 6 bases, and 13 bases separated the two germline ends. Germline CDR1 reads SGDLS; CDR2 reads YYNGEE. This chain's CDR3 is CASSALQGGEQYF. CDR3 bases: TGTGCCAGCAGCGCACTACAGGGAGGCGAGCAGTACTTC. Using reference TRBV9 and TRBJ2-7 for the parts outside the CDR3, the full variable domain is DSGVTQTPKHLITATGQRVTLRCSPRSGDLSVYWYQQSLDQGLQFLIQYYNGEERAKGNILERFSAQQFPDLHSELNLSSLELGDSALYFCASSALQGGEQYFGPGTRLTVT.

This clonotype occurred many times. This chain uses TRBV20-1 with TRBJ1-6; no reliable D call. CDR1 DFQATT and CDR2 SNEGSKA come from the germline V gene (reference sequence). V was shortened by 0 bases and J by 7 bases, with 7 bases between the two germline ends. The CDR3 consists of 13 residues. The CDR3 sequence: CSAREDQNSPLHF. Here the CDR3 DNA reads TGCAGTGCTAGAGAGGACCAAAATTCACCCCTCCACTTT.